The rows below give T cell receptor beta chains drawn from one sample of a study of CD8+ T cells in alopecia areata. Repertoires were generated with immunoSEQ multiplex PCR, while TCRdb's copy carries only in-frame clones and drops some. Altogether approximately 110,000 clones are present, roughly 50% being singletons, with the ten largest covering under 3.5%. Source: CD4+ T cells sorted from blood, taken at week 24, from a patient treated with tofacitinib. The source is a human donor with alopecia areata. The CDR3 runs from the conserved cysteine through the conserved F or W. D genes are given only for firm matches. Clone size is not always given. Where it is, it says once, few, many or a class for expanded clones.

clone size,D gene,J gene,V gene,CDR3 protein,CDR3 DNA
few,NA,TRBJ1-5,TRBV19,CASSHGEGNQPQHF,TGTGCCAGTAGCCACGGAGAGGGCAATCAGCCCCAGCATTTT
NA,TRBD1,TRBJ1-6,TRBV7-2,CASSVSGTGVSPLHF,TGTGCCAGCAGCGTCTCCGGGACAGGGGTCTCACCCCTCCACTTT
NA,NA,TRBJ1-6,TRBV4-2,CASSQSYSPLHF,TGTGCCAGCAGCCAAAGCTATTCACCCCTCCACTTT
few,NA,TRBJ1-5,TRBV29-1,CSVARGGNQPQHF,TGCAGCGTAGCCCGAGGGGGCAATCAGCCCCAGCATTTT
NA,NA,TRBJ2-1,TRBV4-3,CASSQDVRDYNEQFF,TGCGCCAGCAGCCAAGATGTTAGGGACTACAATGAGCAGTTCTTC
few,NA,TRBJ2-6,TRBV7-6,CASSLVTGANVLTF,TGTGCCAGCAGCTTAGTTACTGGGGCCAACGTCCTGACTTTC
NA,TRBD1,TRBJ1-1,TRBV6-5,CASSYGQVQTEAFF,TGTGCCAGCAGTTACGGACAGGTGCAGACTGAAGCTTTCTTT
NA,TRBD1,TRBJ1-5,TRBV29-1,CSVAPTGDQPQHF,TGCAGCGTTGCCCCAACAGGGGATCAGCCCCAGCATTTT
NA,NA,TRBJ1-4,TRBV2,CASSPDRLNEKLFF,TGTGCCAGCAGTCCCGACAGACTTAATGAAAAACTGTTTTTT
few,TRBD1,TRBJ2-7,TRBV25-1,CASSSPGGYEQYF,TGTGCCAGCAGTTCTCCAGGGGGCTACGAGCAGTACTTC
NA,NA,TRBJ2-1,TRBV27,CASTPLGYNEQFF,TGTGCCAGCACTCCACTAGGATACAACGAGCAGTTCTTC
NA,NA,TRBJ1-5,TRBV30,CAWSARDDQPQHF,TGTGCCTGGAGTGCCAGAGATGATCAGCCCCAGCATTTT
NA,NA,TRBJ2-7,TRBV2,CASSVLYEQYF,TGTGCCAGCAGTGTGCTCTACGAGCAGTACTTC
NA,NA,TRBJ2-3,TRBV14,CASSPKVGDTQYF,TGTGCCAGCAGCCCGAAGGTGGGAGATACGCAGTATTTT
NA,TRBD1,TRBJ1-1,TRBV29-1,CSAGTGWRDTEAFF,TGCAGCGCTGGGACAGGGTGGAGGGACACTGAAGCTTTCTTT
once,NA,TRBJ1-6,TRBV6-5,CASSSAGTYLSPLHF,TGTGCCAGCAGTTCGGCCGGGACCTATTTATCACCCCTCCACTTT